These T cell receptor beta chains were read from a single sample in a study of T cells in Graves' hyperthyroidism and ophthalmopathy. TCRdb re-called the multiplex PCR reads with MiXCR, one entry per CDR3 protein. This repertoire shows 500,000 to 650,000 distinct CDR3 sequences, more than 12% found once; its top ten account for around 12%. Sequencing was carried out using blood. These receptors were collected from a woman between 45 and 65 years old with Graves' ophthalmopathy. Both conserved end residues are part of each CDR3. The order of the fields is clone size, V gene, J gene, D gene, CDR3 protein, CDR3 DNA. The D gene is left open where the match is weak. Not every row has a clone size; where given, it reads once, few, many or a size class.

size: many
V: TRBV20-1
J: TRBJ2-5
D: TRBD1
CDR3: CSARQGAETQYF
DNA: TGCAGTGCTCGACAGGGGGCCGAGACCCAGTACTTC

size: NA
V: TRBV4-1
J: TRBJ1-2
D: NA
CDR3: CASSQADGGSYGYTF
DNA: TGCGCCAGCAGCCAAGCGGACGGGGGTTCCTATGGCTACACCTTC

size: many
V: TRBV14
J: TRBJ2-3
D: NA
CDR3: CASSPRGVGTDTQYF
DNA: TGTGCCAGCAGCCCCCGGGGAGTTGGCACAGATACGCAGTATTTT

size: many
V: TRBV29-1
J: TRBJ2-7
D: TRBD2
CDR3: CSVEMLAGINEQYF
DNA: TGCAGCGTTGAAATGCTAGCGGGTATAAACGAGCAGTACTTC

size: few
V: TRBV20-1
J: TRBJ2-1
D: TRBD2
CDR3: CSPGLAGGPEYNEQFF
DNA: TGCAGTCCCGGACTAGCGGGAGGGCCGGAGTACAATGAGCAGTTCTTC

size: NA
V: TRBV20-1
J: TRBJ2-7
D: TRBD2
CDR3: CSAGTSDYEQYF
DNA: TGCAGTGCTGGGACTAGCGATTACGAGCAGTACTTC

size: many
V: TRBV7-2
J: TRBJ2-3
D: TRBD2
CDR3: CASSLMAGEDTQYF
DNA: TGTGCCAGCAGCTTAATGGCGGGAGAGGATACGCAGTATTTT

size: many
V: TRBV28
J: TRBJ2-7
D: NA
CDR3: CASTTLGGEQYF
DNA: TGTGCCAGCACCACCTTGGGAGGCGAGCAGTACTTC

size: many
V: TRBV7-2
J: TRBJ2-7
D: TRBD2
CDR3: CASSVGTSARDEQYF
DNA: TGTGCCAGCAGCGTAGGGACTAGCGCAAGGGACGAGCAGTACTTC

size: few
V: TRBV4-1
J: TRBJ1-2
D: NA
CDR3: CASSQGLLRGYTF
DNA: TGCGCCAGCAGCCAAGGGCTTTTGCGTGGCTACACCTTC

size: many
V: TRBV7-3
J: TRBJ2-7
D: TRBD2
CDR3: CASSFSGTESYEQYF
DNA: TGTGCCAGCAGCTTCAGCGGGACGGAATCCTACGAGCAGTACTTC

size: NA
V: TRBV12-3/TRBV12-4
J: TRBJ2-6
D: TRBD1
CDR3: CASRQPGQGLSGANVLTF
DNA: TGTGCCAGCAGGCAACCGGGACAGGGCCTCTCTGGGGCCAACGTCCTGACTTTC

size: many
V: TRBV7-2
J: TRBJ2-1
D: TRBD2
CDR3: CASSLASGRAYNEQFF
DNA: TGTGCCAGCAGCTTAGCTAGCGGGAGGGCCTACAATGAGCAGTTCTTC

size: few
V: TRBV5-1
J: TRBJ2-2
D: TRBD1
CDR3: CASSLAGTGRNVGGELFF
DNA: TGCGCCAGCAGCTTGGCCGGGACAGGGAGAAATGTCGGCGGGGAGCTGTTTTTT

size: many
V: TRBV7-2
J: TRBJ2-1
D: NA
CDR3: CASSLARGWDEQFF
DNA: TGTGCCAGCAGCTTAGCGCGGGGTTGGGATGAGCAGTTCTTC

size: few
V: TRBV20-1
J: TRBJ1-6
D: NA
CDR3: CSARVRAGDSPLHF
DNA: TGCAGTGCTAGAGTGAGGGCTGGTGATTCACCCCTCCACTTT

size: few
V: TRBV7-3
J: TRBJ2-2
D: NA
CDR3: CASSLQFPGELFF
DNA: TGTGCCAGCAGCTTACAGTTCCCCGGGGAGCTGTTTTTT

size: NA
V: TRBV24-1
J: TRBJ2-7
D: NA
CDR3: CATSSGYEQYF
DNA: TGTGCCACCAGTTCCGGCTACGAGCAGTACTTC

size: few
V: TRBV6-1
J: TRBJ2-7
D: NA
CDR3: CASSETGSRISYEQYF
DNA: TGTGCCAGCAGCGAAACCGGGTCCCGCATTTCCTACGAGCAGTACTTC

size: NA
V: TRBV28
J: TRBJ1-4
D: NA
CDR3: CASKIGTTNEKLFF
DNA: TGTGCCAGCAAAATTGGGACAACTAATGAAAAACTGTTTTTT

size: many
V: TRBV20-1
J: TRBJ2-1
D: NA
CDR3: CSAREAYYNEQFF
DNA: TGCAGTGCTAGAGAGGCCTACTACAATGAGCAGTTCTTC

size: many
V: TRBV5-1
J: TRBJ2-1
D: NA
CDR3: CASSSGLTQYNEQFF
DNA: TGCGCCAGCAGCTCCGGGTTAACACAATACAATGAGCAGTTCTTC

size: NA
V: TRBV7-9
J: TRBJ1-2
D: NA
CDR3: CASSLPTSRGDNNGYTF
DNA: TGTGCCAGCAGCCTCCCGACTAGCCGGGGGGATAACAATGGCTACACCTTC

size: many
V: TRBV12-3/TRBV12-4
J: TRBJ1-6
D: NA
CDR3: CASSLLIGGGFFSPLHF
DNA: TGTGCCAGCAGTTTACTGATAGGAGGGGGATTTTTTTCACCCCTCCACTTT

size: few
V: TRBV3-1
J: TRBJ1-2
D: TRBD1
CDR3: CASSPRDRYGYTF
DNA: TGTGCCAGCAGCCCCCGGGACAGATATGGCTACACCTTC

size: NA
V: TRBV29-1
J: TRBJ2-2
D: TRBD2
CDR3: CSVGEAGGPSGELFF
DNA: TGCAGCGTTGGAGAAGCGGGAGGGCCCTCCGGGGAGCTGTTTTTT

size: NA
V: TRBV19
J: TRBJ2-2
D: NA
CDR3: CASKVGPTPGGELFF
DNA: TGTGCCAGTAAAGTTGGGCCAACACCGGGCGGGGAGCTGTTTTTT

size: few
V: TRBV6-2/TRBV6-3
J: TRBJ2-2
D: TRBD1
CDR3: CASRLGQGNTGELFF
DNA: TGTGCCAGCAGACTCGGACAGGGGAACACCGGGGAGCTGTTTTTT

size: NA
V: TRBV29-1
J: TRBJ1-3
D: NA
CDR3: CSAEMRDSGNTIYF
DNA: TGCAGCGCTGAAATGCGGGACTCTGGAAACACCATATATTTT

size: many
V: TRBV29-1
J: TRBJ1-1
D: NA
CDR3: CSVEPAGKDSRDTEAFF
DNA: TGCAGCGTTGAACCCGCAGGGAAGGATTCTAGGGACACTGAAGCTTTCTTT

size: many
V: TRBV3-1
J: TRBJ1-1
D: NA
CDR3: CASSQDWGRELNTEAFF
DNA: TGTGCCAGCAGCCAAGATTGGGGCAGGGAGTTAAACACTGAAGCTTTCTTT

size: many
V: TRBV5-1
J: TRBJ1-5
D: TRBD1
CDR3: CASSLGVPGQPGQPQHF
DNA: TGCGCCAGCAGCTTGGGTGTTCCGGGACAGCCGGGACAGCCCCAGCATTTT

size: many
V: TRBV7-9
J: TRBJ2-3
D: TRBD2
CDR3: CASRPAGTSGSQHYTQYF
DNA: TGTGCCAGCAGACCCGCAGGGACTAGCGGGAGTCAGCACTATACGCAGTATTTT

size: many
V: TRBV5-1
J: TRBJ2-7
D: TRBD2
CDR3: CASSGGSGRYPYEQYF
DNA: TGCGCCAGCAGCGGGGGTAGCGGGAGATACCCCTACGAGCAGTACTTC

size: NA
V: TRBV14
J: TRBJ2-1
D: NA
CDR3: CASSPARGGEQFF
DNA: TGTGCCAGCAGCCCAGCGAGGGGCGGGGAGCAGTTCTTC

size: many
V: TRBV5-1
J: TRBJ2-5
D: NA
CDR3: CASSLVPSQETQYF
DNA: TGCGCCAGCAGCTTGGTGCCCAGCCAAGAGACCCAGTACTTC

size: many
V: TRBV7-2
J: TRBJ2-7
D: TRBD2
CDR3: CASSSTSGRTYEQYF
DNA: TGTGCCAGCAGCTCGACTAGCGGGAGGACCTACGAGCAGTACTTC

size: many
V: TRBV12-3/TRBV12-4
J: TRBJ2-1
D: NA
CDR3: CASSPQRGEQFF
DNA: TGTGCCAGCAGTCCCCAACGAGGTGAGCAGTTCTTC

size: many
V: TRBV7-9
J: TRBJ2-1
D: TRBD2
CDR3: CASSLVSGSGNEQFF
DNA: TGTGCCAGCAGCTTAGTGAGCGGGAGTGGAAATGAGCAGTTCTTC

size: NA
V: TRBV28
J: TRBJ1-3
D: TRBD1
CDR3: CASRQKQGQLGNTIYF
DNA: TGTGCCAGCAGGCAAAAACAGGGGCAGTTAGGAAACACCATATATTTT

size: many
V: TRBV7-9
J: TRBJ1-4
D: NA
CDR3: CASSRDSNEKLFF
DNA: TGTGCCAGCAGCCGGGACTCTAATGAAAAACTGTTTTTT

size: many
V: TRBV5-5
J: TRBJ2-7
D: TRBD2
CDR3: CASSSPSGGTYEQYF
DNA: TGTGCCAGCAGTTCGCCTAGCGGAGGGACCTACGAGCAGTACTTC

size: many
V: TRBV5-1
J: TRBJ1-1
D: NA
CDR3: CASGQKQGSNTEAFF
DNA: TGCGCCAGCGGACAAAAACAGGGTTCGAACACTGAAGCTTTCTTT

size: many
V: TRBV7-9
J: TRBJ2-7
D: NA
CDR3: CASSLSGQIDYEQYF
DNA: TGTGCCAGCAGCTTATCGGGACAAATCGACTACGAGCAGTACTTC

size: NA
V: TRBV9
J: TRBJ2-1
D: NA
CDR3: CASSNGYNEQFF
DNA: TGTGCCAGCAGCAACGGTTACAATGAGCAGTTCTTC

size: NA
V: TRBV19
J: TRBJ1-5
D: TRBD1
CDR3: CASSIRTGNQPQHF
DNA: TGTGCCAGTAGTATTAGGACAGGAAATCAGCCCCAGCATTTT